This T cell receptor beta chain was recorded in a study of T-cell reconstitution after alpha-beta-depleted transplantation in children. At least ten counts were recorded for this clonotype. The ends were cut back, 0 bases at V and 7 bases at J, with 5 bases in the middle. The germline V gene has CDR1 SGHRS and CDR2 YFSETQ. CDR3 size: 12 residues. A library of TCRbeta sequences, prepared with unique molecular identifiers, was generated. TCRdb reprocessed the PCR reads with MiXCR, giving one entry per CDR3 protein. The sample includes around 300,000 distinct CDR3 sequences, approximately 23% seen only once; the top ten take approximately 11%.

The V gene is TRBV5-1, the J gene TRBJ2-4; D call uncertain. This clonotype originated in a male patient under 18 who had a stem cell transplant for acute lymphoblastic leukemia, so the T cells may come from the graft donor. The source was PBMCs, mostly from graft donor cells, collected 180 days after TCRalphabeta/CD19-depleted stem cell transplant. The CDR3 nucleotides are TGCGCCAGCAGCTTGGCCGGGAACATTCAGTACTTC. It encodes CASSLAGNIQYF.